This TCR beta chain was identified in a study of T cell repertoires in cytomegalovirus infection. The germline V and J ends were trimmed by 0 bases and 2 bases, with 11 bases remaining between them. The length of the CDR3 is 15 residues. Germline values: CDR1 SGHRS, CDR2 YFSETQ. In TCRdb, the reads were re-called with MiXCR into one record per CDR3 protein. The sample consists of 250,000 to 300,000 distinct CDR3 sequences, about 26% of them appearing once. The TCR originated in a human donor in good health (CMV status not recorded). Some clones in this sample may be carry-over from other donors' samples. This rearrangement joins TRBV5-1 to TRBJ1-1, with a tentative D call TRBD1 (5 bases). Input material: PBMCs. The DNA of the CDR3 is TGCGCCAGCAGCTTGGAACCAGGGATCAACACTGAAGCTTTCTTT. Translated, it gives CASSLEPGINTEAFF.